A single sample gave rise to the 27 T cell receptor beta chains below, sequenced in a study of T cells in Graves' hyperthyroidism and ophthalmopathy. There were TCR beta CDR3 regions amplified from RNA transcripts. Primed by the HTBI set, a first-round RT-PCR was run on the TCR CDR3. TCRdb called the multiplex PCR reads again in MiXCR, with one record for every CDR3 protein. This table has under 300,000 distinct CDR3 sequences, about an eighth appearing once. Sequencing input: blood. The source of these receptors is a woman aged 30 to 39 with Graves' hyperthyroidism that later progressed to Graves' ophthalmopathy.

This clonotype has a count of ten or more. This chain uses TRBV29-1 with TRBJ2-1; 7 nucleotides line up with TRBD1. The CDR3 extends over 14 amino acids. V was pared by 5 bases and J by 3 bases, with 7 bases of the junction left unmatched. Germline V lookup: CDR1 SQVTM, CDR2 ANQGSEA. In nucleotides, the CDR3 is TGCAGCGTTATTGGCAGGGGGAACTACAATGAGCAGTTCTTC. Translating it yields CSVIGRGNYNEQFF.

A few counts support this clonotype. The J gene is TRBJ1-4, the V gene TRBV7-9; D is unresolved. CDR3 length: 14 amino acids. Germline-derived CDR1 and CDR2 are SEHNR and FQNEAQ (reference sequence). With 3 bases removed from V and 3 bases from J, the gap between germline ends came to 8 bases. The CDR3 loop reads CASSFTRPNEKLFF. The CDR3 nucleotides read TGTGCCAGCAGCTTTACCAGGCCTAATGAAAAACTGTTTTTT.

V gene TRBV7-6 combines with J gene TRBJ1-1; D ambiguous. This CDR3 has 14 amino acids. The germline V and J ends were trimmed by 5 bases and 1 base, with 11 bases remaining between them. The germline V gene has CDR1 SGHVS and CDR2 FNYEAQ. The chain's CDR3 is CASSLDGANTEAFF. The DNA for the CDR3 is TGTGCCAGCAGCCTAGACGGAGCGAACACTGAAGCTTTCTTT.

Comments on this clonotype: One end of the junction is discordant with germline, which a read error may explain. V gene TRBV7-6 combines with J gene TRBJ2-1; TRBD2 might be the D (6 bases). Germline lookup yields CDR1 SGHVS and CDR2 FNYEAQ. CDR3 length equals 15 residues. The CDR3 sequence: CPSAQTTGVYNEQFF. CDR3 nucleotides: TGTCCCAGCGCCCAAACCACGGGAGTATACAATGAGCAGTTCTTC. Together with reference TRBV7-6 and TRBJ2-1, the CDR3 gives the full variable domain: GAGVSQSPRYKVTKRGQDVALRCDPISGHVSLYWYRQALGQGPEFLTYFNYEAQQDKSGLPNDRFSAERPEGSISTLTIQRTEQRDSAMYRCPSAQTTGVYNEQFFGPGTRLTVL.

The chain joins TRBV6-2 or TRBV6-3 to TRBJ2-7; D ambiguous. V was clipped by 8 bases and J by 2 bases, with 10 bases between them. Looked up from germline, CDR1 is MNHEY and CDR2 is SVGEGT. The CDR3 extends over 12 amino acids. As DNA, the CDR3 is TGTGCCAGCGCTCAAATCCCCTACGAGCAGTACTTC. Amino acids: CASAQIPYEQYF.

The V gene is TRBV6-1, the J gene TRBJ2-2; a weak D match, TRBD1 (5 bases). V gave up 5 bases and J gave up 3 bases, with 19 bases separating them. Per the germline V gene, CDR1 is MNHNS and CDR2 is SASEGT. The CDR3 is 17 amino acids. For the CDR3, the DNA is TGTGCCAGCAGTCCCCGTGAGCAGGGAATGGACACCGGGGAGCTGTTTTTT. It translates to CASSPREQGMDTGELFF.

There are many counts of this clonotype. The chain carries TRBV7-9 and TRBJ2-1, with D uncertain. This CDR3 is 11 amino acids long. Looked up from germline, CDR1 is SEHNR and CDR2 is FQNEAQ (reference sequence). The V end was cut by 5 bases, the J end by 10 bases, with 9 bases between. Written as DNA, the CDR3 is TGTGCCAGCAGCCCGGCCCGGGAGCAGTTCTTC. It encodes CASSPAREQFF.

At least ten counts were recorded for this clonotype. The rearrangement uses TRBV9 and TRBJ1-2; D is uncertain. The CDR3 extends over 15 amino acids. Trimming left V 0 bases short and J 1 base short, with 10 bases between. CDR1 is SGDLS, CDR2 YYNGEE, per germline. As DNA, the CDR3 is TGTGCCAGCAGCGTAGGATTCGGGAGTAACTATGGCTACACCTTC. Encoded protein: CASSVGFGSNYGYTF. Together with reference TRBV9 and TRBJ1-2, the CDR3 gives the full variable domain: DSGVTQTPKHLITATGQRVTLRCSPRSGDLSVYWYQQSLDQGLQFLIQYYNGEERAKGNILERFSAQQFPDLHSELNLSSLELGDSALYFCASSVGFGSNYGYTFGSGTRLTVV.

This clonotype was counted at least ten times. The chain links TRBV7-9 to TRBJ2-3; D ambiguous. V lost 1 base, J lost 0 bases, and 11 bases lay in between. Per the germline V gene, CDR1 is SEHNR and CDR2 is FQNEAQ (reference sequence). This CDR3 region has 16 residues. CDR3 nucleotide sequence: TGTGCCAGCAGCTTAGGGCAGGATCTTAGCACAGATACGCAGTATTTT. Translation: CASSLGQDLSTDTQYF.

This clonotype has at least ten counts. This chain connects TRBV6-5 to TRBJ2-7; TRBD2 matches 9 bases. The CDR3 has 13 amino acids. Germline V CDR1 and CDR2: MNHEY, SVGAGI. The V gene end was trimmed by 2 bases and the J gene end by 7 bases; junction bases not matched to a gene: 3. DNA for the CDR3: TGTGCCAGCAGTTACGGGACTAGCAAGGAGCAGTACTTC. This codes for CASSYGTSKEQYF.

This clonotype was recorded many times. The genes are TRBV3-1 and TRBJ1-1; D is uncertain. Germline assignment: CDR1 LGHDT and CDR2 YNNKEL (reference sequence). This CDR3 is 14 amino acids long. With 1 base removed from V and 1 base from J, the gap between germline ends came to 7 bases. CDR3 DNA: TGTGCCAGCAGCCAAGGTTGGGAGAACACTGAAGCTTTCTTT. This encodes CASSQGWENTEAFF.

As concerns this clonotype: A read error is possible here, since a much larger clone lies one base away. This chain links TRBV7-2 with TRBJ2-5; 11 bases align to TRBD2. The CDR3 is 15 amino acids. The V gene's germline CDR1 is SGHTA and CDR2 FQGNSA. The junction had 6 bases not matched to a gene; V was cut back by 7 bases and J by 2 bases. The CDR3 nucleotides read TGTGCCAGCAACCAAACTAGCGGGAGTCAAGAGACCCAGTACTTC. It codes for CASNQTSGSQETQYF.

This clonotype was counted between two and nine times. The V gene is TRBV5-1, the J gene TRBJ2-1, with 14 nucleotides matching TRBD2. There are 16 residues in the CDR3. CDR1 and CDR2 from the germline V gene are SGHRS and YFSETQ. V lost 4 bases to trimming and J lost 10 bases; unmatched junction nucleotides: 10. In DNA form, the CDR3 reads TGCGCCAGCAGCCCCGGGCCGGGACTAGCGGGAGAAGAGCAGTTCTTC. Encoded protein: CASSPGPGLAGEEQFF. Using reference TRBV5-1 and TRBJ2-1 for the parts outside the CDR3, the full variable domain is KAGVTQTPRYLIKTRGQQVTLSCSPISGHRSVSWYQQTPGQGLQFLFEYFSETQRNKGNFPGRFSGRQFSNSRSEMNVSTLELGDSALYLCASSPGPGLAGEEQFFGPGTRLTVL.

This clonotype appeared many times. This sequence joins TRBV6-1 and TRBJ1-1; no clear D gene. This CDR3 comprises 13 residues. CDR1 and CDR2 from the germline V gene are MNHNS and SASEGT. The germline V and J ends were trimmed by 8 bases and 1 base, with 11 bases remaining between them. CDR3 loop: CASGRRPNTEAFF. The CDR3 DNA reads as TGTGCCAGCGGTCGCAGGCCGAACACTGAAGCTTTCTTT.

This clonotype was observed at least ten times. V usage is TRBV20-1 and J usage is TRBJ2-7; tentatively, D is TRBD2 (5 bases). The CDR3 covers 14 residues. Germline V gene sequence: CDR1 DFQATT, CDR2 SNEGSKA (reference sequence). V shed 7 bases and J shed 0 bases, with 16 bases lying between them. The CDR3 loop is CSVHTNGNSYEQYF. CDR3 DNA sequence: TGCAGTGTACATACTAACGGGAACTCCTACGAGCAGTACTTC.

Note on this clonotype: Lacking the conserved final phenylalanine or tryptophan, this CDR3 likely reflects a read error. V gene TRBV28 combines with J gene TRBJ1-1; D ambiguous. Trimming took off 6 bases at V and 3 bases at J, with 2 bases between the two ends. The CDR3 runs to 10 residues. Germline assignment: CDR1 MDHEN and CDR2 SYDVKM. The CDR3, as DNA: TGTGCCAGCAGGGACACTGAAGCTTTCTCT. It is translated as CASRDTEAFS.

This chain connects TRBV7-6 to TRBJ2-6; possibly TRBD1 or TRBD2 for D (5 bases each). Looked up from germline, CDR1 is SGHVS and CDR2 is FNYEAQ. V was clipped by 5 bases and J by 0 bases, with 14 bases between them. This CDR3 region has 17 residues. CDR3 sequence (DNA): TGTGCCAGCAGCCTGGTCGGGGCGGGCTCTGGGGCCAACGTCCTGACTTTC. This sequence encodes CASSLVGAGSGANVLTF.

This clonotype showed up many times. This chain uses TRBV6-1 with TRBJ2-7; D not certain. The germline gives CDR1 MNHNS, CDR2 SASEGT. V gave up 1 base and J gave up 4 bases, with 8 bases separating them. The CDR3 runs to 13 residues. The CDR3 sequence: CASSEGNRYEQYF. CDR3 in DNA: TGTGCCAGCAGTGAAGGTAATAGGTACGAGCAGTACTTC.

The genes are TRBV29-1 and TRBJ2-7; TRBD1 matches at 8 bases. V gave up 7 bases and J gave up 5 bases; unmatched junction bases: 16. Germline CDR1 is SQVTM and CDR2 is ANQGSEA. This CDR3 contains 15 residues. The CDR3 DNA reads as TGCAGCGCGAGAGGAGCCTGGACAGGGAGGAACGAGCAGTACTTC. Protein sequence: CSARGAWTGRNEQYF.

This clonotype appeared many times. This chain joins TRBV30 and TRBJ2-7, with D perhaps TRBD2 (7 bases). There are 14 residues in the CDR3. V lost 5 bases, J lost 6 bases, and 20 bases lay in between. Germline-derived CDR1 and CDR2 are GTSNPN and SVGIG (reference sequence). The CDR3 nucleotides read TGTGCCTGGGGGGGGGCCAGGGGCCCCGTCGAGCAGTACTTC. Its translation: CAWGGARGPVEQYF.

Concerning this clonotype: A read error is possible here, since a much larger clone lies one base away. The genes are TRBV7-2 and TRBJ2-7; TRBD1 matches 7 bases. V gave up 5 bases and J gave up 7 bases; unmatched junction bases: 8. CDR1 SGHTA and CDR2 FQGNSA come from the germline V gene. This CDR3 is built from 13 residues. The CDR3 DNA is TGTGCCAGCAGCACAGACAGGGTCGGTGAGCAGTACTTC. Its protein product is CASSTDRVGEQYF.

This sequence joins TRBV20-1 and TRBJ2-7; D unclear. The ends were cut back, 0 bases at V and 6 bases at J, with 12 bases in the middle. The CDR3 totals 13 residues. Per germline, CDR1 DFQATT and CDR2 SNEGSKA (reference sequence). CDR3 region: CSARDSGFPEQYF. CDR3 coding DNA: TGCAGTGCTAGAGATTCCGGTTTCCCCGAGCAGTACTTC.

The V call is TRBV4-3, the J call TRBJ2-7, with D perhaps given as TRBD1 or TRBD2 (5 bases each). This CDR3 contains 16 residues. Germline lookup yields CDR1 LGHNA and CDR2 YSLEER. The V end lost 0 bases, the J end lost 5 bases, and 17 bases lay between the germline ends. The CDR3 DNA follows: TGCGCCAGCAGCCAAGATACCCAGGGCGCGGAGGACGAGCAGTACTTC. Amino acid sequence: CASSQDTQGAEDEQYF.

This clonotype has more than one count but fewer than ten. The chain couples TRBV7-9 to TRBJ2-1; TRBD2 matches at 11 bases. CDR1 SEHNR and CDR2 FQNEAQ come from the germline V gene (reference sequence). V lost 5 bases and J lost 6; bases outside the gene matches: 9. The CDR3 runs to 16 residues. CDR3: CASSLKLAGASNEQFF. The DNA of the CDR3 is TGTGCCAGCAGCCTAAAACTAGCGGGAGCCTCCAATGAGCAGTTCTTC.

This clonotype was detected many times. This chain uses TRBV28 with TRBJ1-1; tentatively, D is TRBD1 (5 bases). This CDR3 has 16 residues. Germline assignment: CDR1 MDHEN and CDR2 SYDVKM. The V end was cut by 4 bases, the J end by 4 bases, with 19 bases between. The CDR3 DNA follows: TGTGCCAGCAGTTCTCTGTGGGACGATGGCGGCACTGAAGCTTTCTTT. It yields the protein CASSSLWDDGGTEAFF.

This clonotype was counted ten times or more. The V gene is TRBV27, the J gene TRBJ1-3; weak D call: TRBD1 (5 bases). V was clipped by 5 bases and J by 0 bases, with 17 bases between them. From germline, CDR1 is MNHEY and CDR2 SMNVEV (reference sequence). The CDR3 contains 17 residues. The DNA of the CDR3 is TGTGCCAGCAGTAGAGGAAGGGGCTTGAGCTCTGGAAACACCATATATTTT. Translated: CASSRGRGLSSGNTIYF.

This clonotype was detected ten times or more. The V gene is TRBV20-1, the J gene TRBJ2-7; D may be TRBD2 (6 bases). Trimming pared 3 bases from V and 3 bases from J, leaving 18 bases between. CDR3 length: 15 amino acids. CDR1 is DFQATT, CDR2 SNEGSKA, per germline (reference sequence). CDR3 coding DNA: TGCAGTGCTAGCGACCCGACGGGAGCCTTCTACGAGCAGTACTTC. Amino acid sequence: CSASDPTGAFYEQYF.